What follows are 8 T cell receptor beta chains derived from one specimen sequenced in a study of T cells in localized non-small cell lung cancer. Only in-frame clones appear in the TCRdb table, and some are missing; sequencing was by immunoSEQ multiplex PCR. The sample lists fewer than 15,000 clones, more than 75% seen once, with 28% in the top ten. Sequenced here: peripheral blood, sampled before any cancer treatment. These receptors all stem from a male donor aged 60 or over with stage I squamous cell lung carcinoma.

This chain uses TRBV30 with TRBJ2-2, with 8 bases lining up with TRBD1. V lost 5 bases to trimming and J lost 7 bases; unmatched junction nucleotides: 12. Germline V CDR1 and CDR2: GTSNPN, SVGIG (reference sequence). The CDR3 spans 15 residues. The CDR3 DNA sequence: TGTGCCTGGGGTTTACAGGGGGAAGGATACGGGGAGCTGTTTTTT. It codes for CAWGLQGEGYGELFF. The full variable domain, in which reference TRBV30 and TRBJ2-2 provide the parts outside the CDR3, is SQTIHQWPATLVQPVGSPLSLECTVEGTSNPNLYWYRQAAGRGLQLLFYSVGIGQISSEVPQNLSASRPQDRQFILSSKKLLLSDSGFYLCAWGLQGEGYGELFFGEGSRLTVL.

The J gene is TRBJ1-1, the V gene TRBV7-2; a possible D gene is TRBD1 (6 bases). V was trimmed by 2 bases and J by 1 base, leaving 8 bases between them. The germline V gene has CDR1 SGHTA and CDR2 FQGNSA. CDR3 length equals 14 residues. The CDR3 loop reads CASSLIQGNTEAFF. Here the CDR3 DNA reads TGTGCCAGCAGCTTAATACAGGGGAACACTGAAGCTTTCTTT.

This clone was seen a few times. The chain couples TRBV11-2 to TRBJ1-1; D may be TRBD1 (5 bases). V was trimmed by 5 bases and J by 1 base, leaving 26 bases between them. This CDR3 contains 19 residues. CDR1 and CDR2 from the germline V gene are SGHAT and FQNNGV. CDR3 coding DNA: TGTGCCAGCAGCGCCTACCCAAGGACACAGTTGGGGGAGAACACTGAAGCTTTCTTT. This sequence encodes CASSAYPRTQLGENTEAFF. Based on the CDR3 plus reference TRBV11-2 and TRBJ1-1, the full variable domain is EAGVAQSPRYKIIEKRQSVAFWCNPISGHATLYWYQQILGQGPKLLIQFQNNGVVDDSQLPKDRFSAERLKGVDSTLKIQPAKLEDSAVYLCASSAYPRTQLGENTEAFFGQGTRLTVV.

The gene calls are TRBV30 and TRBJ1-3; TRBD1 might be the D (6 bases). The CDR3 is 13 residues long. CDR1 is GTSNPN, CDR2 SVGIG, per germline (reference sequence). V was pared by 0 bases and J by 7 bases, with 10 bases between. CDR3 nucleotides: TGTGCCTGGAGTGTAGGGGGGGCGAACACCATATATTTT. It specifies CAWSVGGANTIYF.

V gene TRBV25-1 combines with J gene TRBJ2-7; D is ambiguous. CDR1 MGHDK and CDR2 SYGVNS come from the germline V gene. The length of the CDR3 is 13 residues. Trimming left V 3 bases short and J 1 base short, with 7 bases between. The CDR3 loop is CASSDRNSYEQYF. CDR3 sequence (DNA): TGTGCCAGCAGTGACAGGAATTCCTACGAGCAGTACTTC.

CDR3: CASSVLGTANTEAFF. The CDR3 coding sequence is TGTGCCAGTTCCGTCTTAGGGACAGCTAACACTGAAGCTTTCTTT. This rearrangement joins TRBV19 to TRBJ1-1; 7 bases agree with TRBD1. Germline CDR1 and CDR2: LNHDA and SQIVND (reference sequence). The CDR3 is 15 residues long. V shed 8 bases, J shed 2 bases, and the junction held 11 bases outside the gene matches.

CDR3 protein: CAASLNTGELFF. CDR3 sequence (DNA): TGCGCGGCCTCGCTCAACACCGGGGAGCTGTTTTTT. The chain uses TRBV23-1 and TRBJ2-2; no clear D gene. TRBV23-1 is labeled an ORF, and its function is uncertain. The CDR3 covers 12 residues.

The CDR3 reads CASGGGAFGTIYF. The CDR3 nucleotides are TGTGCCAGCGGTGGGGGGGCGTTTGGCACCATATATTTT. The chain has TRBV6-1 and TRBJ1-3; D might be TRBD1 (6 bases). The CDR3 runs to 13 residues. In germline, CDR1 is MNHNS, CDR2 SASEGT. V dropped 8 bases and J dropped 9 bases, with 17 bases sitting between them.